This T cell receptor (beta chain) comes out of a study of CD8 T cells in cerebrospinal fluid in Alzheimer's disease. Whole-study findings and limits: The largest CSF clone was proportionally bigger in mild cognitive impairment or Alzheimer's disease than controls.

Germline CDR1 reads MNHNY; CDR2 reads SVGAGI (reference sequence). The CDR3 consists of 18 residues. 10X single-cell V(D)J and 5' gene-expression libraries profiled CSF cells. TCRdb re-called the 10x single-cell sequencing reads, yielding one record per CDR3 amino acid sequence without DNA. In all, the sample yields about 1,200 distinct CDR3 sequences. This clonotype is deemed medium-sized by its frequency. Its antigen is currently unknown. The TCR originated in a human donor in good health. Sequenced: cerebrospinal fluid. The chain is built from TRBV6-6 and TRBJ1-5. This CDR3 reads CASSRRGGLDSGNQPQHF.